A single sample is the source of the 30 T cell receptor beta chains below, sequenced in a study of blood T cell repertoires in COVID-19. Sequenced by immunoSEQ multiplex PCR; TCRdb stores in-frame clones only, minus some. The data contain some 13,000 clones, about 80% of them singletons. Sequencing used peripheral blood. These receptors all stem from a middle-aged man with active or convalescent COVID-19.

V and J are TRBV9 and TRBJ2-7; TRBD1 agrees at 9 bases. CDR1 and CDR2 from the germline V gene are SGDLS and YYNGEE. J was trimmed by 3 bases and V by 0 bases; bases with no gene match: 7. The CDR3 consists of 16 residues. As DNA, the CDR3 is TGTGCCAGCAGCGTAGGAAGGACAGGGGAGGACTACGAGCAGTACTTC. It specifies CASSVGRTGEDYEQYF. Drawing the rest from reference TRBV9 and TRBJ2-7, the complete variable domain is DSGVTQTPKHLITATGQRVTLRCSPRSGDLSVYWYQQSLDQGLQFLIQYYNGEERAKGNILERFSAQQFPDLHSELNLSSLELGDSALYFCASSVGRTGEDYEQYFGPGTRLTVT.

The chain couples TRBV19 to TRBJ2-6; tentative D call: TRBD2 (6 bases). V was shortened by 2 bases and J by 4 bases, with 12 bases between the two germline ends. The CDR3 loop spans 16 amino acids. The V gene's germline CDR1 is LNHDA and CDR2 SQIVND (reference sequence). The DNA for the CDR3 is TGTGCCAGTAGTATATTGGGGGGTCCCGGGGCCAACGTCCTGACTTTC. It specifies CASSILGGPGANVLTF.

The chain uses TRBV6-2 or TRBV6-3 and TRBJ2-1, with a weak D call TRBD1 (5 bases). Trimming cost V 1 base and J 6 bases, with 19 bases left between them. Per the germline V gene, CDR1 is MNHEY and CDR2 is SVGEGT. The CDR3 contains 17 residues. CDR3 nucleotide sequence: TGTGCCAGCAGTTACTACCCCGCCACAGTAGGGGTCAATGAGCAGTTCTTC. This codes for CASSYYPATVGVNEQFF.

The chain couples TRBV9 to TRBJ2-5; 9 nucleotides agree with TRBD2. The CDR3 sequence is 17 residues long. The J segment lost 5 bases and the V segment lost 4 bases, leaving 15 bases of the junction unmatched. Germline V CDR1 and CDR2: SGDLS, YYNGEE. The CDR3 DNA sequence: TGTGCCAGCAGCCCCCAGAGCGGAGCGGGAGGCTCGGAGACCCAGTACTTC. Residues: CASSPQSGAGGSETQYF. Full variable domain (missing parts from reference TRBV9 and TRBJ2-5): DSGVTQTPKHLITATGQRVTLRCSPRSGDLSVYWYQQSLDQGLQFLIQYYNGEERAKGNILERFSAQQFPDLHSELNLSSLELGDSALYFCASSPQSGAGGSETQYFGPGTRLLVL.

A single count supports this clone. V and J are TRBV18 and TRBJ1-2; 8 bases fit TRBD1. The V gene's germline CDR1 is KGHSH and CDR2 LQKENI. The V segment lost 3 bases and the J segment 6 bases; nucleotides outside the gene matches: 6. There are 14 residues in the CDR3. The CDR3 loop is CASSPSTGADGYTF. The CDR3 DNA follows: TGTGCCAGCTCACCCTCGACAGGGGCTGATGGCTACACCTTC.

The chain joins TRBV7-2 to TRBJ2-1, with TRBD2 matching over 10 bases. This CDR3 contains 15 residues. Trimming took 2 bases from V and 9 from J; bases not matched to a gene: 7. Germline V gene lookup returns CDR1 SGHTA and CDR2 FQGNSA. DNA for the CDR3: TGTGCCAGCAGCTTACAAGCGGGGGGGCTGGGTGAGCAGTTCTTC. Its protein is CASSLQAGGLGEQFF. The variable domain in full, with the rest retrieved from reference TRBV7-2 and TRBJ2-1, is GAGVSQSPSNKVTEKGKDVELRCDPISGHTALYWYRQSLGQGLEFLIYFQGNSAPDKSGLPSDRFSAERTGGSVSTLTIQRTQQEDSAVYLCASSLQAGGLGEQFFGPGTRLTVL.

This clone was seen once. V gene TRBV7-9 combines with J gene TRBJ2-1; 7 nucleotides line up with TRBD2. J lost 4 bases, V lost 1 base, and 4 bases had no gene match. Germline lookup yields CDR1 SEHNR and CDR2 FQNEAQ (reference sequence). This CDR3 has 15 residues. The CDR3 spells CASSLGLAEYNEQFF. CDR3 DNA: TGTGCCAGCAGCTTAGGGCTAGCGGAATACAATGAGCAGTTCTTC.

V is TRBV11-1 and J is TRBJ1-2; 7 positions agree with TRBD1. The CDR3 length is 15 residues. V dropped 6 bases and J dropped 2; count of bases not matched to a gene: 9. Germline loops: CDR1 SGHAT, CDR2 FQDESV (reference sequence). CDR3: CASRPTGVSNYGYTF. The CDR3 nucleotides read TGTGCCAGCAGACCAACAGGGGTTTCCAACTATGGCTACACCTTC.

V and J are TRBV11-3 and TRBJ1-2; 10 positions match TRBD1. CDR1 is SGHNT, CDR2 YENEEA, per germline. The V segment lost 4 bases and the J segment 2 bases; nucleotides outside the gene matches: 1. The CDR3 length is 14 residues. Written as DNA, the CDR3 is TGTGCCAGCAGCTCGGGACAGGGGAACTATGGCTACACCTTC. This translates into CASSSGQGNYGYTF.

The V call is TRBV5-5, the J call TRBJ2-7; D is undetermined. Trimming cost V 4 bases and J 4 bases, with 18 bases left between them. CDR3 length: 15 residues. Germline V gene sequence: CDR1 SGHKS, CDR2 YYEKEE (reference sequence). CDR3 nucleotide sequence: TGTGCCAGCAGCCTAACTACGAATTCGGGTTACGAGCAGTACTTC. Residues: CASSLTTNSGYEQYF.

The genes are TRBV29-1 and TRBJ1-3; 9 positions agree with TRBD1. Germline V gene sequence: CDR1 SQVTM, CDR2 ANQGSEA. CDR3 length: 13 residues. The V gene end was trimmed by 4 bases and the J gene end by 12 bases; junction bases not matched to a gene: 10. This CDR3 is CSVGGGTGTDIYF. The CDR3 region has the DNA TGCAGCGTTGGAGGGGGGACAGGGACTGACATATATTTT.

The V gene is TRBV5-1, the J gene TRBJ2-5; 10 bases are a match to TRBD2. Trimming at V came to 4 bases and at J to 5 bases, leaving 8 bases not matched to a gene. Germline CDR1 is SGHRS and CDR2 is YFSETQ. The CDR3 is 15 amino acids. The CDR3 DNA sequence: TGCGCCAGCAGCCCGGCAGTAGCGGGAGGCGAGACCCAGTACTTC. This sequence encodes CASSPAVAGGETQYF. Full variable domain (remainder filled in from reference TRBV5-1 and TRBJ2-5): KAGVTQTPRYLIKTRGQQVTLSCSPISGHRSVSWYQQTPGQGLQFLFEYFSETQRNKGNFPGRFSGRQFSNSRSEMNVSTLELGDSALYLCASSPAVAGGETQYFGPGTRLLVL.

The V gene is TRBV11-3, the J gene TRBJ1-2, with 9 bases that match TRBD1. The CDR3 has 14 amino acids. CDR1 SGHNT and CDR2 YENEEA come from the germline V gene. The V segment lost 0 bases and the J segment 5 bases; nucleotides outside the gene matches: 1. CDR3 amino acids: CASSLDGTGYGYTF. The CDR3 bases are TGTGCCAGCAGCTTAGACGGGACAGGGTATGGCTACACCTTC.

The rearrangement uses TRBV2 and TRBJ2-7, with 9 bases matching TRBD2. The CDR3 is made up of 15 amino acids. Germline-derived CDR1 and CDR2 are SNHLY and FYNNEI. Unmatched junction bases numbered 8, after V lost 2 bases and J lost 6 bases. This CDR3 is CASSENSGGLSEQYF. The CDR3, as DNA: TGTGCCAGCAGTGAAAATAGCGGGGGTCTCTCCGAGCAGTACTTC. The whole variable domain, remainder taken from reference TRBV2 and TRBJ2-7, is EPEVTQTPSHQVTQMGQEVILRCVPISNHLYFYWYRQILGQKVEFLVSFYNNEISEKSEIFDDQFSVERPDGSNFTLKIRSTKLEDSAMYFCASSENSGGLSEQYFGPGTRLTVT.

This clone is deemed medium-sized. This chain links TRBV7-8 with TRBJ1-5; 8 positions agree with TRBD1. The CDR3 covers 15 residues. Trimming took 5 bases from V and 6 from J; bases not matched to a gene: 9. The germline gives CDR1 SGHVS, CDR2 FQNEAQ. CDR3 nucleotides: TGTGCCAGCAGCAAAGACAGGGGAGGTTTTCAGCCCCAGCATTTT. Protein: CASSKDRGGFQPQHF.

The chain has TRBV2 and TRBJ2-7, with no clear D. Deletions cut 5 bases from V and 1 base from J, with 15 bases between. Per the germline V gene, CDR1 is SNHLY and CDR2 is FYNNEI. The CDR3 has 15 residues. DNA of the CDR3: TGTGCCAGCAGTCCGAGGTTGTACGGATCCTACGAGCAGTACTTC. Translating gives CASSPRLYGSYEQYF.

The CDR3, as DNA: TGTGCCAGCAGCCAGGGAGGGTGGGAGACCCAGTACTTC. This sequence encodes CASSQGGWETQYF. The rearrangement links TRBV7-3 to TRBJ2-5, with TRBD2 matching 7 bases. V shed 5 bases and J 5 bases; nucleotides not matched to a gene: 5. The CDR3 is 13 residues long. Germline V gives CDR1 SGHTA, CDR2 FQGTGA.

This clone was seen a single time. The V and J genes are TRBV12-5 and TRBJ2-5; perhaps TRBD2 as D (5 bases). V was trimmed by 7 bases and J by 5 bases, leaving 14 bases between them. The CDR3 contains 13 residues. Germline V gene sequence: CDR1 LGHNT, CDR2 FRNRAP. DNA for the CDR3: TGTGCTAGTGCCGGAATACCGGGGGAGACCCAGTACTTC. Amino acid sequence: CASAGIPGETQYF.

This clone has a single count. This chain joins TRBV7-9 and TRBJ1-1, with 7 bases fitting TRBD1. This CDR3 is built from 15 residues. J gave up 4 bases and V 1 base, and 6 bases lay outside the gene matches. Germline lookup yields CDR1 SEHNR and CDR2 FQNEAQ (reference sequence). In nucleotides, the CDR3 is TGTGCCAGCAGCTTAGAGAGGGGGCAGGGCACTGAAGCTTTCTTT. Its translation is CASSLERGQGTEAFF. Full variable domain (rest looked up from reference TRBV7-9 and TRBJ1-1): DTGVSQNPRHKITKRGQNVTFRCDPISEHNRLYWYRQTLGQGPEFLTYFQNEAQLEKSRLLSDRFSAERPKGSFSTLEIQRTEQGDSAMYLCASSLERGQGTEAFFGQGTRLTVV.

The chain joins TRBV15 to TRBJ2-1, with D maybe TRBD2 (7 bases). The V end was cut by 0 bases, the J end by 10 bases, with 10 bases between. This CDR3 region has 13 residues. Germline CDR1 reads LNHNV; CDR2 reads YYDKDF (reference sequence). The CDR3 region has the DNA TGTGCCACCAGCAGAGATCCGGGGGGCGAGCAGTTCTTC. It codes for CATSRDPGGEQFF.

The gene calls are TRBV5-4 and TRBJ2-5, with 8 bases lining up with TRBD2. Trimming cost V 2 bases and J 0 bases; bases outside gene matches: 6. This CDR3 comprises 16 residues. Germline V gene lookup returns CDR1 SGHNT and CDR2 YYREEE (reference sequence). CDR3 coding DNA: TGTGCCAGCAGCTTTTCAGCGGGAGTCCACCAAGAGACCCAGTACTTC. This codes for CASSFSAGVHQETQYF.

The chain carries TRBV7-2 and TRBJ2-7, with 8 nucleotides matching TRBD2. V was pared by 4 bases and J by 7 bases, with 6 bases of the junction left unmatched. CDR3 length equals 13 residues. Germline CDR1 and CDR2: SGHTA and FQGNSA. CDR3 coding DNA: TGTGCCAGCAGCTCGGGGGGGGCTAGAGAGCAGTACTTC. Translation gives CASSSGGAREQYF.

This clone is labeled as medium-sized (0.01 to 0.1%). This CDR3 is also generated by other DNA sequences in the sample. The chain couples TRBV5-5 to TRBJ2-7; 10 bases line up with TRBD1. Trimming took 3 bases from V and 2 from J; bases not matched to a gene: 2. The CDR3 runs 14 residues. The germline V gene has CDR1 SGHKS and CDR2 YYEKEE (reference sequence). The CDR3 is CASSSGQGAYEQYF. CDR3 coding DNA: TGTGCCAGCAGCTCAGGACAGGGGGCCTACGAGCAGTACTTC.

CDR3 sequence: CARRDTEAFF. In nucleotides, the CDR3 is TGTGCCAGACGAGATACTGAAGCTTTCTTT. J is TRBJ1-1 and V is TRBV2; D ambiguous. Germline CDR1 is SNHLY and CDR2 is FYNNEI. V lost 9 bases and J lost 5, with 7 bases in between. CDR3 length equals 10 residues. Variable domain in full (rest from reference TRBV2 and TRBJ1-1): EPEVTQTPSHQVTQMGQEVILRCVPISNHLYFYWYRQILGQKVEFLVSFYNNEISEKSEIFDDQFSVERPDGSNFTLKIRSTKLEDSAMYFCARRDTEAFFGQGTRLTVV.

The chain couples TRBV7-2 to TRBJ2-4, with TRBD2 matching over 9 bases. This CDR3 is 15 amino acids long. V dropped 3 bases and J dropped 1; count of bases not matched to a gene: 1. The V gene's germline CDR1 is SGHTA and CDR2 FQGNSA. The CDR3, as DNA: TGTGCCAGCAGCTTTAGCGGGAGCGCCAAAAACATTCAGTACTTC. Residues: CASSFSGSAKNIQYF.

The chain combines TRBV7-2 with TRBJ1-2; D perhaps matches TRBD1 (6 bases). The germline V and J ends were trimmed by 4 bases and 7 bases, with 7 bases remaining between them. Germline V gene data show CDR1 as SGHTA and CDR2 as FQGNSA. This CDR3 has 11 residues. CDR3 sequence (DNA): TGTGCCAGCAGCTCCAGGGGTGGCTACACCTTC. Its protein product is CASSSRGGYTF.

The chain recombines TRBV19 with TRBJ2-7; 9 positions match TRBD1. This CDR3 is built from 13 residues. CDR1 LNHDA and CDR2 SQIVND come from the germline V gene (reference sequence). V lost 6 bases and J lost 7; bases outside the gene matches: 7. The CDR3: CASRGTGLREQYF. CDR3 in DNA: TGTGCCAGTAGGGGGACAGGGCTTCGGGAGCAGTACTTC.

V gene TRBV25-1 combines with J gene TRBJ2-5, with 13 bases that match TRBD2. CDR3 length equals 17 residues. Trimming took 1 base from V and 3 from J; bases not matched to a gene: 5. Germline CDR1 reads MGHDK; CDR2 reads SYGVNS. CDR3 sequence reads: CASSESLLAGGKETQYF. For the CDR3, the DNA is TGTGCCAGCAGTGAATCCCTACTAGCGGGAGGGAAAGAGACCCAGTACTTC.

V is TRBV29-1 and J is TRBJ2-3, with 8 positions matching TRBD1. Trimming at V came to 6 bases and at J to 6 bases, leaving 5 bases not matched to a gene. The CDR3 has 12 amino acids. CDR1 is SQVTM, CDR2 ANQGSEA, per germline. The CDR3 reads CSVRTGFDTQYF. The DNA for the CDR3 is TGCAGCGTCCGGACAGGGTTCGATACGCAGTATTTT.

This clone appeared once. The chain's CDR3 is CASSPVDRGPGDTIYF. The CDR3 coding sequence is TGCGCCAGCAGCCCTGTAGACAGGGGGCCTGGGGACACCATATATTTT. The rearrangement joins TRBV4-1 to TRBJ1-3, with 10 bases that match TRBD1. CDR3 length: 16 residues. The V gene's germline CDR1 is MGHRA and CDR2 YSYEKL. With 4 bases clipped from V and 8 bases from J, the junction kept 11 bases outside the gene matches.